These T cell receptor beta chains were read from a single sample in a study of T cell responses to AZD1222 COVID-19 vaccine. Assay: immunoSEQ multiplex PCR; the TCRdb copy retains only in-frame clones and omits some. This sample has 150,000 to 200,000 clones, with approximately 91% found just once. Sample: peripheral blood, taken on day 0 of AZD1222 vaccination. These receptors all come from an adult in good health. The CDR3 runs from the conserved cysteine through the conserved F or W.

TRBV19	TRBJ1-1	CASSITTGGRTEAFF
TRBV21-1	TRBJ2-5	CASSNHWSPETQYF
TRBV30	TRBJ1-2	CAWSGVNYGYTF
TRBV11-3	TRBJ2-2	CASSYNTGELFF
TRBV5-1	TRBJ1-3	CASSLWGASGNTIYF
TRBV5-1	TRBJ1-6	CASSLSQNNSPLHF
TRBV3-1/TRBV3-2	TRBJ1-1	CASSQGSTEAFF
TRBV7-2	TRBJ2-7	CASSFRIRDYEQYF
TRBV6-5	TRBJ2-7	CASSYNRYEQYF
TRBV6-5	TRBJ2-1	CASSYRTGYNEQFF
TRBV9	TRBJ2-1	CASSGGPSGVAYNEQFF
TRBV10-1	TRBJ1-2	CASSGGSSFGYTF
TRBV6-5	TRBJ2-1	CASTPVPRGEQFF
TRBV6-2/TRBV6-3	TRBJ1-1	CASSYRILSEGENTEAFF
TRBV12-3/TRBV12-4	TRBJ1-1	CASSLGAGTEAFF
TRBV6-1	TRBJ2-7	CASREDRASSYEQYF
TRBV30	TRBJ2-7	CASSGRTYEQYF
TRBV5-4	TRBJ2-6	CASSSSSRTRPPSGANVLTF
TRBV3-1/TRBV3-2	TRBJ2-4	CASSQATGLNIQYF
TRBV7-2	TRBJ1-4	CASSLGFPTTNEKLFF